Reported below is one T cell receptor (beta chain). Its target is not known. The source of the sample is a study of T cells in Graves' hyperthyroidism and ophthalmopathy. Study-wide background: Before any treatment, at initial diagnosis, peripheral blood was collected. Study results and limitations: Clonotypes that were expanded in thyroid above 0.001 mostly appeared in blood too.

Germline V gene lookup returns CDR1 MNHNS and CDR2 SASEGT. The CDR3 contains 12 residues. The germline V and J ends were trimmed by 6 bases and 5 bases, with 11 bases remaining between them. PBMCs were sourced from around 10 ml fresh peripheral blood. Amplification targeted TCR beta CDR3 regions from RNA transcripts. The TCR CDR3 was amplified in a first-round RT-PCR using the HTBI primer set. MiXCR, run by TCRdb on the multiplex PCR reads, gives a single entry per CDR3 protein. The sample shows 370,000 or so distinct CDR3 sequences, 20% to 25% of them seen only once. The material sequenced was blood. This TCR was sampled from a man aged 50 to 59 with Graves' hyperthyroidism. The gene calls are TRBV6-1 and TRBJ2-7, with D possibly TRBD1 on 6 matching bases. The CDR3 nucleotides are TGTGCCAGCAGCACTACAGGGAACGAGCAGTACTTC. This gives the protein CASSTTGNEQYF.